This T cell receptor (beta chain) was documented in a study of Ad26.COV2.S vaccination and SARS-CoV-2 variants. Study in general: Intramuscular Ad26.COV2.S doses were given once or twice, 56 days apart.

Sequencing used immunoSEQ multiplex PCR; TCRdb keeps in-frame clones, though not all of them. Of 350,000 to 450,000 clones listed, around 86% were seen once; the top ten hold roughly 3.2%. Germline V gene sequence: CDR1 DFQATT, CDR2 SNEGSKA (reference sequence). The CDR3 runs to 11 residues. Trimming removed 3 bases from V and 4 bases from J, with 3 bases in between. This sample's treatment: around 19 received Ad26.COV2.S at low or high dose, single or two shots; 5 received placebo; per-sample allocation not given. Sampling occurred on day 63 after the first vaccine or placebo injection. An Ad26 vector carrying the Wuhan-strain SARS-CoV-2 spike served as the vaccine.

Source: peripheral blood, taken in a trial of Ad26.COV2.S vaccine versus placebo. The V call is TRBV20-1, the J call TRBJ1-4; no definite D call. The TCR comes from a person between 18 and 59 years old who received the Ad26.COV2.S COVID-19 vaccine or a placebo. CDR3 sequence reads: CSASLNEKLFF. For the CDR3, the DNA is TGCAGTGCTAGTCTTAATGAAAAACTGTTTTTT.